This T cell receptor beta chain was sequenced for a study of blood T cell repertoires in COVID-19. Assay: immunoSEQ multiplex PCR; the TCRdb copy retains only in-frame clones and omits some. This table has 95,000 to 150,000 clones, 78% appearing once. From germline, CDR1 is LGHDT and CDR2 YNNKEL (reference sequence). Deletions cut 1 base from V and 7 bases from J, with 13 bases between. This CDR3 spans 15 amino acids. This clonotype originated in a man aged 65 to 79 with acute or convalescent COVID-19. The chain uses TRBV3-1 (or the pseudogene TRBV3-2) and TRBJ1-4, with D maybe TRBD1 (6 bases). Material for sequencing was peripheral blood. The CDR3 DNA sequence: TGTGCCAGCAGCCAAGGTGGCAGGGGAAGTGAAAAACTGTTTTTT. It specifies CASSQGGRGSEKLFF.